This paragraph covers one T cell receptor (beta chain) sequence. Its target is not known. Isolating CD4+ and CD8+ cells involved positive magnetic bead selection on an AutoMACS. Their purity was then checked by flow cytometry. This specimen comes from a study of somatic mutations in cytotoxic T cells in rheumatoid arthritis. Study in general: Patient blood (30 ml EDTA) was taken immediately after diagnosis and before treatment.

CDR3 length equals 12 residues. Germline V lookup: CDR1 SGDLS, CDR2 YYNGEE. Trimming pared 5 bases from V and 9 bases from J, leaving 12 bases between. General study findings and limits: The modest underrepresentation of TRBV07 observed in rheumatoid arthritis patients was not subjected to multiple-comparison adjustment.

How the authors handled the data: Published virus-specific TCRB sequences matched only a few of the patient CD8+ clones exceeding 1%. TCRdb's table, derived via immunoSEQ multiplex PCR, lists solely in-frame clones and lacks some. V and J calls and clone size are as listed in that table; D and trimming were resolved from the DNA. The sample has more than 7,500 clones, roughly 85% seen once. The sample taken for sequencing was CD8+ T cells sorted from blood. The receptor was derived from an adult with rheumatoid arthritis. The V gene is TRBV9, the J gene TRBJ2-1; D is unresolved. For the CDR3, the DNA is TGTGCCAGCAGTCTGACCGACCGTGAGCAGTTCTTC. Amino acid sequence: CASSLTDREQFF.